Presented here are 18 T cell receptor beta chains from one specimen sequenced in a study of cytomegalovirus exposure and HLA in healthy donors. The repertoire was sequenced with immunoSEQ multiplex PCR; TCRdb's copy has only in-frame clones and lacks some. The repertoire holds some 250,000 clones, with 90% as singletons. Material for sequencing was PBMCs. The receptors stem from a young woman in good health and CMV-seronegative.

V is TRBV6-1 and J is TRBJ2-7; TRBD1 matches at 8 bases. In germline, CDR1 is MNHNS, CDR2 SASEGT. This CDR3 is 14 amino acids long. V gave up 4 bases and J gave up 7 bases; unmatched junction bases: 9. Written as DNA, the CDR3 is TGTGCCAGCAGTGTTGACAGGGGTGTGGGTGAGCAGTACGTC. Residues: CASSVDRGVGEQYV.

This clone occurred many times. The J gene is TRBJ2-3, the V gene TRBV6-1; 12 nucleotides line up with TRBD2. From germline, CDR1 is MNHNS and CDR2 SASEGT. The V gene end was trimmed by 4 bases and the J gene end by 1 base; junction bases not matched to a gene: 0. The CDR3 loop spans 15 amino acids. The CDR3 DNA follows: TGTGCCAGCAGTGGACTAGCGGGGGGCACAGATACGCAGTATTTT. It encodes CASSGLAGGTDTQYF.

CDR3 DNA sequence: TGTGCCAGCAGCCAAGGACTAGCGGGGGTCAATGAGCAGTTCTTC. The encoded protein is CASSQGLAGVNEQFF. This chain uses TRBV5-6 with TRBJ2-1; 13 positions agree with TRBD2. After removal of 4 bases from V and 6 bases from J, the junction contained 4 bases not matched to a gene. Germline lookup yields CDR1 SGHDT and CDR2 YYEEEE. There are 15 residues in the CDR3.

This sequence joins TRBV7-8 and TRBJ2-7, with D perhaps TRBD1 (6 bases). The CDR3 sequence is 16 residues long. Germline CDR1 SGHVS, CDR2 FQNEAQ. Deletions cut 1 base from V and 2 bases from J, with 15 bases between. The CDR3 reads CASSLGGTGLPYEQYF. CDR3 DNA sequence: TGTGCCAGCAGCTTAGGGGGTACAGGGTTACCCTACGAGCAGTACTTC.

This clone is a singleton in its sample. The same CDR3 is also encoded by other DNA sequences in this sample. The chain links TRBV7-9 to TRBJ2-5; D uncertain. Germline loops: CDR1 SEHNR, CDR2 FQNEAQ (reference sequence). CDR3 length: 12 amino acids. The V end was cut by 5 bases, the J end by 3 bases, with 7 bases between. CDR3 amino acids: CASSSLEETQYF. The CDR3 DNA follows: TGTGCCAGCAGCAGCCTCGAAGAGACCCAGTACTTC.

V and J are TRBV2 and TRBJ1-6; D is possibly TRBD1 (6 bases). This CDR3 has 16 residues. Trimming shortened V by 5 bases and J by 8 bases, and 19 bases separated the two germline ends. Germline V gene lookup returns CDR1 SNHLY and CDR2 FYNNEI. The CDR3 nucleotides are TGTGCCAGCAGTCCCCCAGCAGGGGCTTCGTATTCACCCCTCCACTTT. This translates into CASSPPAGASYSPLHF. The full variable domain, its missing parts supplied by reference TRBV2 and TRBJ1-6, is EPEVTQTPSHQVTQMGQEVILRCVPISNHLYFYWYRQILGQKVEFLVSFYNNEISEKSEIFDDQFSVERPDGSNFTLKIRSTKLEDSAMYFCASSPPAGASYSPLHFGNGTRLTVT.

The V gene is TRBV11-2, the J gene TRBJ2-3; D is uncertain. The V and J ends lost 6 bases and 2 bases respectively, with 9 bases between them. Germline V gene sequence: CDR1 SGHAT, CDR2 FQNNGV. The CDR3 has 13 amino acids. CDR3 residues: CASSGDITDTQYF. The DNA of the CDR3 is TGTGCCAGCAGTGGAGATATCACAGATACGCAGTATTTT.

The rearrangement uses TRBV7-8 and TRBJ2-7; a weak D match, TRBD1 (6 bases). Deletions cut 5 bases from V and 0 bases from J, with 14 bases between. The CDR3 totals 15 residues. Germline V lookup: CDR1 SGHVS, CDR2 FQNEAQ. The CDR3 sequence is CASSHLGQNSYEQYF. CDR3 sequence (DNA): TGTGCCAGCAGCCATTTGGGACAAAACTCCTACGAGCAGTACTTC.

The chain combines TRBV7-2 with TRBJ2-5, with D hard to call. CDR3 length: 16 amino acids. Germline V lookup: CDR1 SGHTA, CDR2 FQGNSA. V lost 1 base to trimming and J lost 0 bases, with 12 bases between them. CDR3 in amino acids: CASSLGSYSYQETQYF. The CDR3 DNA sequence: TGTGCCAGCAGCTTAGGATCTTACAGCTACCAAGAGACCCAGTACTTC. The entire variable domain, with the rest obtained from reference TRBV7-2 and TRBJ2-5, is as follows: GAGVSQSPSNKVTEKGKDVELRCDPISGHTALYWYRQSLGQGLEFLIYFQGNSAPDKSGLPSDRFSAERTGGSVSTLTIQRTQQEDSAVYLCASSLGSYSYQETQYFGPGTRLLVL.

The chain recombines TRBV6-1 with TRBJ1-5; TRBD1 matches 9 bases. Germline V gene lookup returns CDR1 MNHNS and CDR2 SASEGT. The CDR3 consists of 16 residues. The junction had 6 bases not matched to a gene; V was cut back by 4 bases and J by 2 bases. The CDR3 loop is CASSVTGGAGNQPQHF. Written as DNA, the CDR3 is TGTGCCAGCAGTGTTACAGGGGGCGCAGGCAATCAGCCCCAGCATTTT.

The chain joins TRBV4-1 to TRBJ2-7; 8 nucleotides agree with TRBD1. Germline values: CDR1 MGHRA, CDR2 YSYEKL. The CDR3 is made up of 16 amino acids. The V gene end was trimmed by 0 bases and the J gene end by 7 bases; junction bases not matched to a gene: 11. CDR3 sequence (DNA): TGCGCCAGCAGCCAAGACCCTGGCCAGGGGGCGGGAGAGCAGTACTTC. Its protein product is CASSQDPGQGAGEQYF.

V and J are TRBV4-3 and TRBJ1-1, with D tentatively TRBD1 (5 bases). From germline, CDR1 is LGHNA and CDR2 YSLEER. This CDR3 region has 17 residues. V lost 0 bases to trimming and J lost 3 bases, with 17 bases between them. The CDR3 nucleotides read TGCGCCAGCAGCCAAGATTTGGACACGAATGGGGACACTGAAGCTTTCTTT. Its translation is CASSQDLDTNGDTEAFF.

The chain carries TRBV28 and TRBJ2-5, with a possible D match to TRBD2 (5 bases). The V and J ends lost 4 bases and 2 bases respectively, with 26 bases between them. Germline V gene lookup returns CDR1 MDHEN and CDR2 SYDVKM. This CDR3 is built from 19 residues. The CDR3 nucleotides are TGTGCCAGCAGTTGGCCCGGGCAGAACCCTAAGGGAGAACAAGAGACCCAGTACTTC. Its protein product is CASSWPGQNPKGEQETQYF.

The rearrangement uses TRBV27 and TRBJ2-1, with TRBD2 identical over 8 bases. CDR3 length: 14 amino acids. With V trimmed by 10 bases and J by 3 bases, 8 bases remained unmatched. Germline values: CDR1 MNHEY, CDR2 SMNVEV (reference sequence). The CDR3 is CATAVTSGYNEQFF. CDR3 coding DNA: TGTGCCACCGCGGTAACTAGCGGCTACAATGAGCAGTTCTTC.

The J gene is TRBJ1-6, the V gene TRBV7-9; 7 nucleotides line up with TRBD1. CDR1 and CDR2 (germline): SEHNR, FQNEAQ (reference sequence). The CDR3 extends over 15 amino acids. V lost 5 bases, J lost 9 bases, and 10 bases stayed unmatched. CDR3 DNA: TGTGCCAGCAGCCTAACAGGGGTGGATTTTTCACCCCTCCACTTT. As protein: CASSLTGVDFSPLHF.

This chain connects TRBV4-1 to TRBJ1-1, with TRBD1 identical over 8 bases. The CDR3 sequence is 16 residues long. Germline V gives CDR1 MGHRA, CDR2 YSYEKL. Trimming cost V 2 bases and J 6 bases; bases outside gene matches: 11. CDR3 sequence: CASSQNHRGSVSEAFF. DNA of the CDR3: TGCGCCAGCAGCCAAAACCACAGGGGGAGTGTATCTGAAGCTTTCTTT.

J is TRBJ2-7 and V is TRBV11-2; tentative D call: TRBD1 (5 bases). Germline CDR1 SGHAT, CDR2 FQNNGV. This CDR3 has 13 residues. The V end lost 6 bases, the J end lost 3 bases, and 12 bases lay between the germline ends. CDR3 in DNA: TGTGCCAGCAGACATCAGGGCCTCTACGAGCAGTACTTC. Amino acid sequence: CASRHQGLYEQYF.

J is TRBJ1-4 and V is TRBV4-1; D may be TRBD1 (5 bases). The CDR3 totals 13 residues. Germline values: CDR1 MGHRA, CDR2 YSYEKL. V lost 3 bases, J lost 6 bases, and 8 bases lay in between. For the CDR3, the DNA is TGCGCCAGCAGCCAGGGGCTGGATGAAAAACTGTTTTTT. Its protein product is CASSQGLDEKLFF.